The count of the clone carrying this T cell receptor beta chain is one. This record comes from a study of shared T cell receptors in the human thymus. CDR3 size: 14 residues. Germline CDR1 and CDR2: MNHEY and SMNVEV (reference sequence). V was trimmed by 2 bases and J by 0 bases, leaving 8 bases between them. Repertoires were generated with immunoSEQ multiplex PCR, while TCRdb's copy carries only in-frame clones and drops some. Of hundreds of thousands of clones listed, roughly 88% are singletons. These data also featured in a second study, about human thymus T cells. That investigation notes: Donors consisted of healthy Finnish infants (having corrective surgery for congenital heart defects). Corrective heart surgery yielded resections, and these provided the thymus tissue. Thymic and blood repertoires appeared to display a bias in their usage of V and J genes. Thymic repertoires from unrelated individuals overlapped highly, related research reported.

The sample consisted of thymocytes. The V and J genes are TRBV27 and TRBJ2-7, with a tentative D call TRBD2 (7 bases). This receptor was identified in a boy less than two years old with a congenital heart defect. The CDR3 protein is CASSLRGASYEQYF. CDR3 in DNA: TGTGCCAGCAGTTTACGGGGGGCCTCCTACGAGCAGTACTTC.